The 29 T cell receptor beta chains given below trace back to one sample, sequenced in a study of T cell responses to AZD1222 COVID-19 vaccine. Repertoires were generated with immunoSEQ multiplex PCR, while TCRdb's copy carries only in-frame clones and drops some. Here the sample spans some 54,000 clones, approximately 88% being singletons. The sequencing used peripheral blood, collected on day 0 of AZD1222 vaccination. These receptors were taken from an adult in good health.

This chain links TRBV19 with TRBJ2-3; a weak D match, TRBD2 (6 bases). Trimming took off 5 bases at V and 4 bases at J, with 28 bases between the two ends. CDR1 and CDR2 from the germline V gene are LNHDA and SQIVND (reference sequence). The CDR3 loop spans 19 amino acids. CDR3 sequence reads: CASSPGPGWGEDLADTQYF. CDR3 sequence (DNA): TGTGCCAGTAGTCCTGGGCCGGGCTGGGGGGAGGATTTGGCAGATACGCAGTATTTT.

This clone was counted a single time. The genes are TRBV18 and TRBJ1-2, with D perhaps TRBD1 (5 bases). Germline CDR1 reads KGHSH; CDR2 reads LQKENI. V was trimmed by 0 bases and J by 0 bases, leaving 11 bases between them. The CDR3 extends over 16 amino acids. CDR3 sequence: CASSPPPGGSNYGYTF. CDR3 nucleotides: TGTGCCAGCTCACCACCGCCGGGGGGATCTAACTATGGCTACACCTTC.

This chain links TRBV6-5 with TRBJ1-2, with 8 bases aligning to TRBD1. The CDR3 has 13 amino acids. V gave up 6 bases and J gave up 4 bases; unmatched junction bases: 4. Looked up from germline, CDR1 is MNHEY and CDR2 is SVGAGI. The CDR3 coding sequence is TGTGCCAGCAGCAATGGACAGGGCTATGGCTACACCTTC. Protein: CASSNGQGYGYTF.

This chain uses TRBV11-2 with TRBJ1-1; D is undetermined. This CDR3 is 14 amino acids long. Trimming took 5 bases from V and 3 from J, leaving 13 bases between them. The germline V gene has CDR1 SGHAT and CDR2 FQNNGV. In DNA, the CDR3 is TGTGCCAGCAGCAATAACGAAAGAGACACTGAAGCTTTCTTT. Encoded protein: CASSNNERDTEAFF.

The chain uses TRBV19 and TRBJ1-5; TRBD1 agrees at 8 bases. In germline, CDR1 is LNHDA, CDR2 SQIVND (reference sequence). The CDR3 covers 15 residues. Trimming removed 3 bases from V and 6 bases from J; junction bases left unmatched: 7. The CDR3 loop reads CASSIGQGGGQPQHF. The CDR3 DNA follows: TGTGCCAGTAGTATCGGACAGGGCGGCGGTCAGCCCCAGCATTTT. The full variable domain, its missing parts supplied by reference TRBV19 and TRBJ1-5, is DGGITQSPKYLFRKEGQNVTLSCEQNLNHDAMYWYRQDPGQGLRLIYYSQIVNDFQKGDIAEGYSVSREKKESFPLTVTSAQKNPTAFYLCASSIGQGGGQPQHFGDGTRLSIL.

The V call is TRBV19, the J call TRBJ1-1, with D tentatively TRBD1 (5 bases). The CDR3 is made up of 14 amino acids. Germline CDR1 and CDR2: LNHDA and SQIVND (reference sequence). Trimming stripped 5 bases from V and 3 bases from J, with 13 bases between. CDR3 amino acids: CASSSSGAYTEAFF. CDR3 sequence (DNA): TGTGCCAGTAGTTCCTCCGGGGCCTACACTGAAGCTTTCTTT.

The chain carries TRBV30 and TRBJ1-3; possibly TRBD1 for D (6 bases). Trimming took 8 bases from V and 2 from J, leaving 10 bases between them. The germline V gene encodes CDR1 GTSNPN and CDR2 SVGIG (reference sequence). The CDR3 is 12 residues long. In DNA, the CDR3 is TGTGCCCTGGGGACAACTGGAAACACCATATATTTT. It specifies CALGTTGNTIYF.

The chain's CDR3 is CASSQDLGQGANEQFF. Written as DNA, the CDR3 is TGTGCCAGCAGCCAAGATTTGGGACAGGGGGCGAATGAGCAGTTCTTC. The V call is TRBV3-1 (or the pseudogene TRBV3-2), the J call TRBJ2-1; 12 nucleotides match TRBD1. J was trimmed by 7 bases and V by 0 bases; bases with no gene match: 4. Per germline, CDR1 LGHDT and CDR2 YNNKEL (reference sequence). The CDR3 is made up of 16 amino acids.

This clone was detected only once. In DNA form, the CDR3 reads TGTGCCAGCAGTCTTACGGCGGGAGTGGGGGACACTGAAGCTTTCTTT. Its protein product is CASSLTAGVGDTEAFF. V usage is TRBV28 and J usage is TRBJ1-1; D is perhaps TRBD1 (5 bases). This CDR3 has 16 residues. Germline-derived CDR1 and CDR2 are MDHEN and SYDVKM. The V gene lost 5 bases and the J gene lost 3 bases, with 19 bases spanning the gap.

The rearrangement uses TRBV15 and TRBJ2-3; D might be TRBD2 (6 bases). V lost 0 bases to trimming and J lost 2 bases, with 12 bases between them. The CDR3 sequence is 16 residues long. CDR1 and CDR2 (germline): LNHNV, YYDKDF (reference sequence). Here the CDR3 reads CATSRDASVNTDTQYF. CDR3 DNA: TGTGCCACCAGCAGAGATGCTAGCGTGAACACAGATACGCAGTATTTT.

The V gene is TRBV10-3, the J gene TRBJ2-3; 7 nucleotides match TRBD2. Trimming took 0 bases from V and 11 from J; bases not matched to a gene: 17. Germline-derived CDR1 and CDR2 are ENHRY and SYGVKD. The CDR3 has 17 residues. The CDR3 region has the DNA TGTGCCATCAGTGAGTCCGAGGGGAGGGATCCAGGTTGGGGGCAGTATTTT. Residues: CAISESEGRDPGWGQYF.

This chain joins TRBV28 and TRBJ2-2; D gene ambiguous. The CDR3 is 13 residues long. Germline loops: CDR1 MDHEN, CDR2 SYDVKM. V lost 6 bases and J lost 9, with 14 bases in between. As DNA, the CDR3 is TGTGCCAGCAGCGAGCCCGGTAGGCGGGAGCTGTTTTTT. Translation: CASSEPGRRELFF.

The rearrangement links TRBV5-1 to TRBJ2-5; 8 bases agree with TRBD1. The CDR3 is 15 amino acids. Germline CDR1 reads SGHRS; CDR2 reads YFSETQ. Germline trimming cut 5 bases from V and 1 base from J; bases unmatched to any gene: 7. CDR3 nucleotide sequence: TGCGCCAGCAGTGCCGGGACAGGCATCCAAGAGACCCAGTACTTC. Encoded protein: CASSAGTGIQETQYF.

The J gene is TRBJ1-1, the V gene TRBV4-2, with D uncertain. The CDR3 sequence is 13 residues long. CDR1 is LGHNA, CDR2 YNFKEQ, per germline. Trimming removed 3 bases at V and 6 bases at J, with 11 bases between. The DNA of the CDR3 is TGTGCCAGCAGCCAGTCCACCGGCCCTGAAGCTTTCTTT. Residues: CASSQSTGPEAFF.

This clone appeared once. The V call is TRBV24-1, the J call TRBJ2-7, with a possible D match to TRBD2 (6 bases). Germline CDR1 is KGHDR and CDR2 is SFDVKD. Trimming removed 9 bases at V and 4 bases at J, with 15 bases between. This CDR3 comprises 13 residues. DNA of the CDR3: TGTGCCACCGGCGGGACCGAAAAATACGAGCAGTACTTC. Amino acid sequence: CATGGTEKYEQYF.

V gene TRBV10-3 combines with J gene TRBJ1-4; the D gene is possibly TRBD1 (5 bases). Trimming stripped 9 bases from V and 3 bases from J, with 11 bases between. Germline loops: CDR1 ENHRY, CDR2 SYGVKD. There are 13 residues in the CDR3. The CDR3 loop is CAIQGRANEKLFF. The CDR3, as DNA: TGTGCCATTCAGGGTAGAGCTAATGAAAAACTGTTTTTT.

The chain couples TRBV30 to TRBJ2-3, with D perhaps TRBD2 (5 bases). The CDR3 spans 14 residues. CDR1 is GTSNPN and CDR2 is SVGIG in the germline V gene (reference sequence). Trimming removed 0 bases from V and 3 bases from J, with 10 bases in between. The CDR3 here is CAWSVNTGTDTQYF. For the CDR3, the DNA is TGTGCCTGGAGTGTAAATACGGGGACAGATACGCAGTATTTT.

The chain couples TRBV3-1 (or the pseudogene TRBV3-2) to TRBJ1-3, with D possibly being TRBD1 (6 bases). This CDR3 has 18 amino acids. With 0 bases removed from V and 0 bases from J, the gap between germline ends came to 15 bases. The germline V gene has CDR1 LGHDT and CDR2 YNNKEL (reference sequence). The CDR3 sequence: CASSQDLPWTASGNTIYF. The CDR3 region has the DNA TGTGCCAGCAGCCAAGACCTCCCATGGACAGCCTCTGGAAACACCATATATTTT.

The chain couples TRBV19 to TRBJ1-1; the D gene is possibly TRBD1 (6 bases). Germline CDR1 LNHDA, CDR2 SQIVND (reference sequence). Trimming cost V 3 bases and J 3 bases, with 17 bases left between them. This CDR3 comprises 16 residues. CDR3 sequence (DNA): TGTGCCAGTAGTATGGGCAGGGGTTCTGCGGACACTGAAGCTTTCTTT. This translates into CASSMGRGSADTEAFF.

The rearrangement uses TRBV4-1 and TRBJ2-7; D may be TRBD1 (6 bases). V dropped 4 bases and J dropped 2 bases, with 15 bases sitting between them. CDR1 MGHRA and CDR2 YSYEKL come from the germline V gene. There are 15 residues in the CDR3. CDR3 region: CASSPADRTPYEQYF. CDR3 bases: TGCGCCAGCAGCCCGGCCGACAGGACTCCCTACGAGCAGTACTTC.

The chain is built from TRBV4-2 and TRBJ2-2; no clear D. CDR1 and CDR2 from the germline V gene are LGHNA and YNFKEQ. This CDR3 has 17 amino acids. V shed 4 bases and J shed 0 bases, with 15 bases lying between them. The CDR3 reads CASSLHEAVTNTGELFF. CDR3 nucleotides: TGTGCCAGCAGCCTCCATGAGGCGGTGACGAACACCGGGGAGCTGTTTTTT.

The chain recombines TRBV30 with TRBJ1-5; D might be TRBD1 (5 bases). The V gene lost 3 bases and the J gene lost 4 bases, with 10 bases spanning the gap. This CDR3 has 13 amino acids. Germline CDR1 is GTSNPN and CDR2 is SVGIG (reference sequence). The CDR3 here is CAWSRAENQPQHF. DNA for the CDR3: TGTGCCTGGAGCAGGGCAGAAAATCAGCCCCAGCATTTT. Variable domain in full (rest from reference TRBV30 and TRBJ1-5): SQTIHQWPATLVQPVGSPLSLECTVEGTSNPNLYWYRQAAGRGLQLLFYSVGIGQISSEVPQNLSASRPQDRQFILSSKKLLLSDSGFYLCAWSRAENQPQHFGDGTRLSIL.

This clone appeared once. V gene TRBV27 combines with J gene TRBJ2-3; TRBD2 aligns across 8 bases. The CDR3 covers 16 residues. Per germline, CDR1 MNHEY and CDR2 SMNVEV (reference sequence). Losses at the gene ends were 2 bases for V and 3 bases for J; bases not matched to a gene: 7. The CDR3 loop is CASSLISGSRTDTQYF. The CDR3 DNA reads TGTGCCAGCAGTTTAATCAGCGGGAGTAGGACAGATACGCAGTATTTT.

J is TRBJ2-3 and V is TRBV18, with 7 positions matching TRBD1. CDR1 is KGHSH, CDR2 LQKENI, per germline. V lost 3 bases and J lost 6; bases outside the gene matches: 3. CDR3 length: 13 amino acids. The CDR3 DNA sequence: TGTGCCAGCTCACCGGGGACAGTTGATACGCAGTATTTT. Translating it yields CASSPGTVDTQYF.

This clone was seen only once. The chain has TRBV10-3 and TRBJ1-1, with D perhaps TRBD1 (5 bases). This CDR3 is built from 14 residues. The V gene lost 6 bases and the J gene lost 6 bases, with 17 bases spanning the gap. Germline V gives CDR1 ENHRY, CDR2 SYGVKD. The CDR3 nucleotides are TGTGCCATCAGCCAGACTGAAAGGGACGCTGAAGCTTTCTTT. Its translation: CAISQTERDAEAFF.

The chain uses TRBV7-3 and TRBJ2-3; no firm D call. This CDR3 contains 13 residues. CDR1 and CDR2 (germline): SGHTA, FQGTGA. Trimming stripped 6 bases from V and 4 bases from J, with 11 bases between. The CDR3, as DNA: TGTGCCAGCAGTCGAAAGGGTGCAGATACGCAGTATTTT. Translating it yields CASSRKGADTQYF.

This chain links TRBV28 with TRBJ1-2; D uncertain. Deletions cut 6 bases from V and 4 bases from J, with 6 bases between. The germline V gene has CDR1 MDHEN and CDR2 SYDVKM. CDR3 size: 11 residues. The CDR3 sequence: CASRKLYGYTF. The CDR3, as DNA: TGTGCCAGCAGGAAACTCTATGGCTACACCTTC.

This clone was recorded once. The chain joins TRBV7-9 to TRBJ1-4, with TRBD1 matching 8 bases. CDR1 SEHNR and CDR2 FQNEAQ come from the germline V gene (reference sequence). This CDR3 is 15 amino acids long. V lost 5 bases, J lost 4 bases, and 6 bases stayed unmatched. CDR3 in DNA: TGTGCCAGCAGCCCTCGGGACAGGCGTAATGAAAAACTGTTTTTT. This codes for CASSPRDRRNEKLFF.

The gene calls are TRBV6-5 and TRBJ1-4; D is uncertain. Germline V lookup: CDR1 MNHEY, CDR2 SVGAGI. Deletions cut 7 bases from V and 5 bases from J, with 17 bases between. The CDR3 runs 15 residues. The CDR3 bases are TGTGCCAGCAAGCACCCGACTCCCCGGAATGAAAAACTGTTTTTT. Translation gives CASKHPTPRNEKLFF.